The clone carrying this T cell receptor beta chain has a handful of counts. The target antigen is unknown. This specimen belongs to a study of blood T cells in healthy people across ages. Trimming shortened V by 0 bases and J by 3 bases, and 9 bases separated the two germline ends. Germline loops: CDR1 LGHNA, CDR2 YSLEER. The length of the CDR3 is 14 residues. They isolated at least 6 million PBMCs from each sample. Alongside a J-beta primer mix, a sample-barcoded 5' primer served in a second PCR lasting roughly 7 to 11 cycles. Carrying 12 random nucleotides, a template-switch adaptor labeled each individual cDNA molecule. From the 5' RACE reads, TCRdb called clonotypes with MiXCR, one entry per CDR3 protein. This table holds 1.8 million or so distinct CDR3 sequences, roughly 43% found once. Findings and caveats of the study: Diversity estimated from one million T cells was considered an underestimate. Aged donors had fewer naive CD4+ cells and lower diversity than long-lived donors.

This rearrangement joins TRBV4-3 to TRBJ2-7; D not certain. This sequence was found in a human donor in good health. Sequenced input: blood. The CDR3 protein is CASSQEWAGYEQYF. CDR3 bases: TGCGCCAGCAGCCAAGAATGGGCTGGCTACGAGCAGTACTTC.